This entry lists 19 T cell receptor beta chains sequenced from one sample in a study of T-cell memory formation after mild COVID-19. TCRdb passed the 5' RACE reads through MiXCR, listing each CDR3 protein once. Of about 290,000 distinct CDR3 sequences in the sample, around 15% are singletons; the top ten hold more than 20%. Sequencing was performed on PBMCs or a T cell subset sorted from them (not recorded which). The origin of the receptors is a man younger than 35 who had mild COVID-19 (a few samples of this study predate the infection). Cell type and time point are not known.

The sample holds many counts of this clonotype. The rearrangement uses TRBV5-1 and TRBJ1-2; 9 bases fit TRBD1. J lost 7 bases, V lost 4 bases, and 5 bases had no gene match. The CDR3 sequence is 13 residues long. Germline loops: CDR1 SGHRS, CDR2 YFSETQ. DNA of the CDR3: TGCGCCAGCAGCCCGGGACAGGGTGGTGGCTACACCTTC. This codes for CASSPGQGGGYTF.

This sequence joins TRBV20-1 and TRBJ2-4; D might be TRBD2 (6 bases). The CDR3 runs to 14 residues. Trimming shortened V by 8 bases and J by 1 base, and 15 bases separated the two germline ends. Germline V gene data show CDR1 as DFQATT and CDR2 as SNEGSKA (reference sequence). CDR3 in DNA: TGCAGTACCCCGGGGGATTTGGCCAAAAACATTCAGTACTTC. This codes for CSTPGDLAKNIQYF.

V is TRBV11-2 and J is TRBJ2-1; D might be TRBD1 (7 bases). Germline V lookup: CDR1 SGHAT, CDR2 FQNNGV. V was cut by 8 bases and J by 5 bases, with 22 bases left in between. The CDR3 totals 16 residues. The CDR3 region is CASYQGDSTIHNEQFF. The CDR3 DNA reads as TGTGCCAGCTATCAGGGGGACTCCACCATTCACAATGAGCAGTTCTTC.

This clonotype was found many times. J is TRBJ2-1 and V is TRBV5-1, with 10 bases matching TRBD2. The CDR3 consists of 16 residues. The V gene's germline CDR1 is SGHRS and CDR2 YFSETQ. V shed 3 bases, J shed 8 bases, and the junction held 11 bases outside the gene matches. CDR3 nucleotides: TGCGCCAGCAGCTCTCAGCCCAGCGGGGGGGCGGATGAGCAGTTCTTC. Encoded protein: CASSSQPSGGADEQFF.

The chain joins TRBV4-1 to TRBJ1-1; 7 bases map to TRBD1. The V segment lost 0 bases and the J segment 9 bases; nucleotides outside the gene matches: 10. From germline, CDR1 is MGHRA and CDR2 YSYEKL. This CDR3 comprises 15 residues. CDR3 residues: CASSQDGTAKSQAFF. The CDR3 DNA reads as TGCGCCAGCAGCCAAGACGGGACAGCCAAGAGTCAAGCTTTCTTT.

This clonotype was seen a few times. The chain couples TRBV4-2 to TRBJ1-5, with 9 bases identical to TRBD1. This CDR3 is 19 amino acids long. Germline values: CDR1 LGHNA, CDR2 YNFKEQ. The V segment lost 1 base and the J segment 1 base; nucleotides outside the gene matches: 11. CDR3 protein: CASSQGLGQGGFSNQPQHF. The CDR3, as DNA: TGTGCCAGCAGCCAAGGTCTGGGACAGGGAGGGTTCAGCAATCAGCCCCAGCATTTT.

This clonotype came up many times. The V call is TRBV11-2, the J call TRBJ1-4, with unresolved D. The V end lost 0 bases, the J end lost 7 bases, and 3 bases lay between the germline ends. This CDR3 region has 12 residues. In germline, CDR1 is SGHAT, CDR2 FQNNGV. This CDR3 reads CASSLDREKLFF. CDR3 DNA: TGTGCCAGCAGCTTAGATCGTGAAAAACTGTTTTTT.

The CDR3 DNA is TGCGCCAGCAGCTTATTGGGGGGATGGAATGAAAAACTGTTTTTT. It specifies CASSLLGGWNEKLFF. The V call is TRBV5-1, the J call TRBJ1-4, with a possible D match to TRBD1 (5 bases). CDR1 is SGHRS and CDR2 is YFSETQ in the germline V gene. The V end was cut by 2 bases, the J end by 5 bases, with 13 bases between. There are 15 residues in the CDR3.

This chain uses TRBV28 with TRBJ2-7; D is possibly TRBD2 (5 bases). This CDR3 region has 12 residues. V lost 8 bases and J 0 bases, leaving 8 bases between the germline ends. Germline V gene sequence: CDR1 MDHEN, CDR2 SYDVKM. The chain's CDR3 is CASEGSSYEQYV. In DNA, the CDR3 is TGTGCCAGCGAAGGGAGCTCCTACGAGCAGTACGTC.

The rearrangement uses TRBV5-1 and TRBJ2-7; D gene ambiguous. The CDR3 totals 11 residues. V was trimmed by 1 base and J by 4 bases, leaving 3 bases between them. Germline V lookup: CDR1 SGHRS, CDR2 YFSETQ. The CDR3: CASSLMYEQYF. The CDR3 DNA reads as TGCGCCAGCAGCTTGATGTACGAGCAGTACTTC.

This clonotype has more than one count but fewer than ten. The chain employs TRBV3-1 and TRBJ2-7; D gene ambiguous. Trimming pared 1 base from V and 9 bases from J, leaving 10 bases between. The CDR3 totals 12 residues. Germline values: CDR1 LGHDT, CDR2 YNNKEL (reference sequence). CDR3 bases: TGTGCCAGCAGCCAAGCGGGCGCCTGGCAGTACTTC. This codes for CASSQAGAWQYF.

The chain employs TRBV7-9 and TRBJ1-1, with TRBD1 identical over 9 bases. Germline CDR1 is SEHNR and CDR2 is FQNEAQ (reference sequence). CDR3 length: 14 residues. J was trimmed by 6 bases and V by 5 bases; bases with no gene match: 7. The DNA of the CDR3 is TGTGCCAGCAGCCCCTCCGGGACAGGGTCTGAAGCTTTCTTT. Protein product: CASSPSGTGSEAFF.

This chain links TRBV5-1 with TRBJ1-2; tentative D call: TRBD1 (5 bases). CDR1 and CDR2 (germline): SGHRS, YFSETQ. The ends were cut back, 9 bases at V and 4 bases at J, with 22 bases in the middle. There are 15 residues in the CDR3. The CDR3 nucleotides read TGCGCCACCAGATACTTGTCCAGGGAAGGCTATGGCTACACCTTC. Protein product: CATRYLSREGYGYTF.

The chain recombines TRBV7-9 with TRBJ1-3; D unclear. The V gene's germline CDR1 is SEHNR and CDR2 FQNEAQ (reference sequence). V gave up 1 base and J gave up 0 bases, with 7 bases separating them. The CDR3 extends over 15 amino acids. The CDR3 region is CASSLVAGSGNTIYF. The CDR3 DNA reads TGTGCCAGCAGCTTAGTGGCGGGCTCTGGAAACACCATATATTTT.

This chain joins TRBV18 and TRBJ2-7; possibly TRBD1 or TRBD2 for D (6 bases each). CDR1 is KGHSH and CDR2 is LQKENI in the germline V gene. This CDR3 has 15 amino acids. V gave up 4 bases and J gave up 3 bases, with 16 bases separating them. CDR3 nucleotides: TGTGCCAGCTCACTCCGGGGGCACCCGGACTACGAGCAGTACGTC. Encoded protein: CASSLRGHPDYEQYV.

This rearrangement joins TRBV2 to TRBJ2-1, with no clear D. V was shortened by 7 bases and J by 4 bases, with 11 bases between the two germline ends. The germline CDR1 and CDR2 sequences are SNHLY and FYNNEI. The CDR3 is 13 amino acids. CDR3 coding DNA: TGTGCCAGCACGTGGACCGGATACAATGAGCAGTTCTTC. Residues: CASTWTGYNEQFF.

This chain connects TRBV12-3 or TRBV12-4 to TRBJ1-6; TRBD1 might be the D (5 bases). This CDR3 spans 15 amino acids. The V end lost 5 bases, the J end lost 11 bases, and 19 bases lay between the germline ends. The CDR3 loop is CASSPGRGLAAPLHF. The CDR3 DNA reads TGTGCCAGCAGTCCGGGACGGGGTTTAGCGGCACCCCTCCACTTT.

This clonotype was recorded a few times. V is TRBV10-3 and J is TRBJ2-1; D is undetermined. Germline CDR1 ENHRY, CDR2 SYGVKD. Trimming pared 7 bases from V and 5 bases from J, leaving 9 bases between. CDR3 length: 12 residues. CDR3 bases: TGTGCCATCATGAGCGACCACAATGAGCAGTTCTTC. Amino acids: CAIMSDHNEQFF.

This clonotype was observed a handful of times. The rearrangement links TRBV29-1 to TRBJ2-1, with D perhaps matching TRBD2 (5 bases). Trimming took 3 bases from V and 4 from J, leaving 7 bases between them. Germline assignment: CDR1 SQVTM and CDR2 ANQGSEA. The CDR3 is 12 amino acids. CDR3 nucleotide sequence: TGCAGCGTTGACGGCGGGTACAATGAGCAGTTCTTC. It is translated as CSVDGGYNEQFF.